This T cell receptor beta chain was sequenced during a study of human T cells and chemical hapten exposure. Study at large: 2% DPC applied to a 2 cm by 2 cm arm area sensitized donors. General study findings and limits: Patch test scores rose with PT1 expanded TCR counts, a positive correlation. Following DPC sensitization, TCRs present above 1 in 1000 frequency showed no change.

TCRdb reprocessed the RACE reads with MiXCR, giving one entry per CDR3 protein. The sample lists around 380,000 distinct CDR3 sequences, roughly 5% occurring once. Specified time point: patch test 1, 2 weeks after DPC sensitization. Treatment defined: therapeutic diphenylcyclopropenone sensitization with weekly scalp DPC. The germline CDR1 and CDR2 sequences are SEHNR and FQNEAQ (reference sequence). The CDR3 has 15 amino acids. Trimming removed 4 bases from V and 2 bases from J, with 11 bases in between. In its sample, this clonotype was seen many times. Its antigen is currently unknown. The chain joins TRBV7-9 to TRBJ2-2; a possible D gene is TRBD2 (5 bases). The source of this sequence is a woman in her fifties or sixties with alopecia areata. Some clones in this sample may be carry-over from other donors' samples. Source: whole blood, taken in connection with sensitization to the hapten diphenylcyclopropenone (DPC). The DNA for the CDR3 is TGTGCCAGCAGCTCGAAGACGGGAAACACCGGGGAGCTGTTTTTT. Its protein product is CASSSKTGNTGELFF.